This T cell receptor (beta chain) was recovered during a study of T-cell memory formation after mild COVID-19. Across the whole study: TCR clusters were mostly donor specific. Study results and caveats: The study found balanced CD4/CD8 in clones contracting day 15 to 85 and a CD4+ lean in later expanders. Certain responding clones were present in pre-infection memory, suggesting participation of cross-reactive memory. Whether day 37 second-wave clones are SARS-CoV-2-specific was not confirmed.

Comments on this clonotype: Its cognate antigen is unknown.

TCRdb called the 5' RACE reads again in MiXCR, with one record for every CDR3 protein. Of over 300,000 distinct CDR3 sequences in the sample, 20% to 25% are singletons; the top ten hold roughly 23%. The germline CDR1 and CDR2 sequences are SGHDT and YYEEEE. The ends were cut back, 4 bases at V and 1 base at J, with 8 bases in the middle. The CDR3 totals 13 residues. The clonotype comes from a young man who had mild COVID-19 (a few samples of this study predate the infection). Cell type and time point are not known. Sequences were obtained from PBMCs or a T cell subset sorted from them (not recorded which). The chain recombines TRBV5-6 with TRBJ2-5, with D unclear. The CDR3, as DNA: TGTGCCAGCAGCCCCCGCCTCCAAGAGACCCAGTACTTC. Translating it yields CASSPRLQETQYF.